Shown below are 24 T cell receptor beta chains from a single sample sequenced in a study of blood T cell repertoires in COVID-19. Sequencing used immunoSEQ multiplex PCR; TCRdb keeps in-frame clones, though not all of them. The sample consists of under 350,000 clones, 70% to 90% of them appearing once. Material: peripheral blood. Source of these receptors: a man aged 18 to 35 with active or convalescent COVID-19.

This sequence joins TRBV2 and TRBJ1-6; 8 nucleotides line up with TRBD1. V lost 9 bases and J lost 5; bases outside the gene matches: 3. Germline CDR1 reads SNHLY; CDR2 reads FYNNEI. This CDR3 is built from 13 residues. DNA of the CDR3: TGTGCCAGACGGGGACAGGATAATTCACCCCTCCACTTT. Translating it yields CARRGQDNSPLHF.

The chain employs TRBV6-5 and TRBJ2-7; TRBD2 aligns across 14 bases. V dropped 7 bases and J dropped 11; count of bases not matched to a gene: 7. Germline lookup yields CDR1 MNHEY and CDR2 SVGAGI. This CDR3 region has 13 residues. The DNA of the CDR3 is TGTGCCAGCATTTGGGGACTAGCGGGAGTGGAGTACTTC. The encoded protein is CASIWGLAGVEYF.

V gene TRBV28 combines with J gene TRBJ1-5, with 7 bases lining up with TRBD1. Germline V gene data show CDR1 as MDHEN and CDR2 as SYDVKM. The CDR3 is 15 amino acids. J lost 4 bases, V lost 5 bases, and 8 bases had no gene match. The CDR3 region is CASSPTGRSNQPQHF. The CDR3 bases are TGTGCCAGCAGTCCGACAGGGAGATCGAATCAGCCCCAGCATTTT. The complete variable domain, with remaining parts taken from reference TRBV28 and TRBJ1-5, reads DVKVTQSSRYLVKRTGEKVFLECVQDMDHENMFWYRQDPGLGLRLIYFSYDVKMKEKGDIPEGYSVSREKKERFSLILESASTNQTSMYLCASSPTGRSNQPQHFGDGTRLSIL.

This CDR3 reads CASSFVPPVEQFF. CDR3 coding DNA: TGTGCCAGCAGCTTTGTTCCTCCGGTAGAGCAGTTCTTC. The V and J genes are TRBV11-3 and TRBJ2-1; no firm D call. The CDR3 loop spans 13 amino acids. In germline, CDR1 is SGHNT, CDR2 YENEEA. The V end was cut by 3 bases, the J end by 10 bases, with 13 bases between.

The gene calls are TRBV5-1 and TRBJ2-3, with a possible D match to TRBD1 (5 bases). V lost 6 bases, J lost 3 bases, and 11 bases lay in between. Germline lookup yields CDR1 SGHRS and CDR2 YFSETQ. The CDR3 has 13 residues. The DNA for the CDR3 is TGCGCCAGCAACTACAGGCAGACAGATACGCAGTATTTT. It translates to CASNYRQTDTQYF.

This clone was recorded once. V usage is TRBV30 and J usage is TRBJ1-5; 7 nucleotides line up with TRBD1. This CDR3 has 12 amino acids. V was clipped by 5 bases and J by 5 bases; unmatched bases: 3. Germline loops: CDR1 GTSNPN, CDR2 SVGIG (reference sequence). The CDR3 here is CAWDRDYQPQHF. DNA of the CDR3: TGTGCCTGGGACAGGGATTATCAGCCCCAGCATTTT.

The chain uses TRBV12-5 and TRBJ2-7; TRBD1 matches at 7 bases. Germline V CDR1 and CDR2: LGHNT, FRNRAP. The ends lost 6 bases at V and 7 bases at J; junction bases unmatched: 12. The CDR3 runs 14 residues. Here the CDR3 reads CASGDGQARREQYF. The CDR3 DNA sequence: TGTGCTAGTGGAGATGGACAGGCCCGAAGGGAGCAGTACTTC.

The rearrangement uses TRBV13 and TRBJ1-6; TRBD1 matches at 7 bases. V lost 5 bases, J lost 9 bases, and 16 bases stayed unmatched. The CDR3 spans 17 residues. Germline values: CDR1 PRHDT, CDR2 FYEKMQ (reference sequence). CDR3 coding DNA: TGTGCCAGCAGCACTCGATACAGGGGCTCACGGCGTTCACCCCTCCACTTT. It encodes CASSTRYRGSRRSPLHF.

The V gene is TRBV30, the J gene TRBJ1-2; D perhaps matches TRBD1 (6 bases). In germline, CDR1 is GTSNPN, CDR2 SVGIG (reference sequence). V shed 0 bases and J shed 4 bases, with 9 bases lying between them. There are 13 residues in the CDR3. This CDR3 reads CAWSVRGGYGYTF. The CDR3 coding sequence is TGTGCCTGGAGTGTACGAGGGGGCTATGGCTACACCTTC. Filled out from reference TRBV30 and TRBJ1-2, the complete variable domain reads SQTIHQWPATLVQPVGSPLSLECTVEGTSNPNLYWYRQAAGRGLQLLFYSVGIGQISSEVPQNLSASRPQDRQFILSSKKLLLSDSGFYLCAWSVRGGYGYTFGSGTRLTVV.

V gene TRBV3-1 (or the pseudogene TRBV3-2) combines with J gene TRBJ2-3; D gene unclear. Trimming pared 0 bases from V and 3 bases from J, leaving 10 bases between. Germline V gene sequence: CDR1 LGHDT, CDR2 YNNKEL (reference sequence). There are 15 residues in the CDR3. The CDR3 region is CASSQDPKDTDTQYF. In DNA form, the CDR3 reads TGTGCCAGCAGCCAAGACCCTAAAGATACAGATACGCAGTATTTT.

This sequence joins TRBV27 and TRBJ2-6; 8 nucleotides line up with TRBD2. V was clipped by 2 bases and J by 4 bases; unmatched bases: 4. Looked up from germline, CDR1 is MNHEY and CDR2 is SMNVEV (reference sequence). This CDR3 is 16 amino acids long. The CDR3 region is CASSLSGGSGANVLTF. The CDR3 DNA reads TGTGCCAGCAGTTTAAGCGGGGGAAGCGGGGCCAACGTCCTGACTTTC.

The rearrangement links TRBV28 to TRBJ2-3; 7 bases match TRBD1. The CDR3 covers 15 residues. The germline gives CDR1 MDHEN, CDR2 SYDVKM. Trimming took 6 bases from V and 3 from J; bases not matched to a gene: 9. CDR3 in amino acids: CASSQRQGWTDTQYF. The CDR3 DNA reads TGTGCCAGCAGCCAGAGACAGGGATGGACAGATACGCAGTATTTT.

The V gene is TRBV2, the J gene TRBJ1-4; the match to TRBD1 covers 7 bases. This CDR3 region has 13 residues. Germline CDR1 and CDR2: SNHLY and FYNNEI. Trimming cost V 6 bases and J 7 bases; bases outside gene matches: 5. The CDR3 spells CASRVWDSEKLFF. CDR3 bases: TGTGCCAGCAGGGTGTGGGACAGTGAAAAACTGTTTTTT.

The genes are TRBV6-5 and TRBJ1-6; D is ambiguous. The V end lost 5 bases, the J end lost 6 bases, and 11 bases lay between the germline ends. Germline CDR1 MNHEY, CDR2 SVGAGI. The CDR3 consists of 14 residues. CDR3 in DNA: TGTGCCAGCAGTCCCTCGGGGAGTAATTCACCCCTCCACTTT. Protein: CASSPSGSNSPLHF.

In this sample, this clone turned up a few times. The chain employs TRBV5-1 and TRBJ2-1, with TRBD2 identical over 8 bases. Germline V gene sequence: CDR1 SGHRS, CDR2 YFSETQ. Trimming removed 4 bases from V and 4 bases from J; junction bases left unmatched: 10. The CDR3 is 16 residues long. CDR3 loop: CASSENAGGAYNEQFF. The CDR3 DNA reads as TGCGCCAGCAGCGAGAACGCGGGGGGCGCGTACAATGAGCAGTTCTTC.

The chain couples TRBV6-2 or TRBV6-3 to TRBJ2-7; tentatively, D is TRBD2 (5 bases). V gave up 4 bases and J gave up 0 bases, with 13 bases separating them. CDR1 MNHEY and CDR2 SVGEGT come from the germline V gene. CDR3 size: 15 residues. The CDR3 DNA reads TGTGCCAGCAGTTTAGGGAGCACAAGCTCCTACGAGCAGTACTTC. Protein: CASSLGSTSSYEQYF.

The chain is built from TRBV7-9 and TRBJ1-4; D gene uncertain. CDR3 length: 13 amino acids. Germline V lookup: CDR1 SEHNR, CDR2 FQNEAQ (reference sequence). The V end lost 5 bases, the J end lost 3 bases, and 7 bases lay between the germline ends. The CDR3 spells CASSAIANEKLFF. CDR3 DNA sequence: TGTGCCAGCAGCGCGATAGCTAATGAAAAACTGTTTTTT.

This chain links TRBV7-3 with TRBJ2-7, with 9 bases identical to TRBD1. The germline CDR1 and CDR2 sequences are SGHTA and FQGTGA. The J segment lost 6 bases and the V segment lost 0 bases, leaving 9 bases of the junction unmatched. This CDR3 contains 16 residues. CDR3 in DNA: TGTGCCAGCAGCTTAACGGCCGGGACAGGGCCATCCGAGCAGTACTTC. Its translation is CASSLTAGTGPSEQYF.

The V gene is TRBV24-1, the J gene TRBJ1-2; 8 bases are shared with TRBD1. The CDR3 has 14 amino acids. The J segment lost 7 bases and the V segment lost 4 bases, leaving 7 bases of the junction unmatched. The V gene's germline CDR1 is KGHDR and CDR2 SFDVKD. The CDR3 nucleotides are TGTGCCACCAGTGACGCGGGACAGGCTTCTGGCTACACCTTC. Residues: CATSDAGQASGYTF.

The V and J genes are TRBV28 and TRBJ1-6; possibly TRBD1 for D (5 bases). This CDR3 has 13 amino acids. Trimming shortened V by 7 bases and J by 10 bases, and 14 bases separated the two germline ends. Germline CDR1 reads MDHEN; CDR2 reads SYDVKM. CDR3 DNA: TGTGCCAGCACCAGGCAGGGTGGGTCACCCCTCCACTTT. Encoded protein: CASTRQGGSPLHF.

The V and J genes are TRBV27 and TRBJ2-3; 9 bases align to TRBD2. J was trimmed by 2 bases and V by 8 bases; bases with no gene match: 8. Looked up from germline, CDR1 is MNHEY and CDR2 is SMNVEV (reference sequence). The CDR3 runs to 15 residues. The CDR3, as DNA: TGTGCCAGCCGAAAGGGCGGGAGGGCCACAGATACGCAGTATTTT. It encodes CASRKGGRATDTQYF.

The chain links TRBV4-3 to TRBJ2-1, with D perhaps TRBD2 (5 bases). Germline V gene lookup returns CDR1 LGHNA and CDR2 YSLEER. CDR3 length equals 15 residues. Trimming left V 4 bases short and J 8 bases short, with 18 bases between. CDR3 residues: CASSRSYGKVDEQFF. CDR3 in DNA: TGCGCCAGCAGCCGAAGTTACGGGAAGGTGGATGAGCAGTTCTTC.

CDR3 residues: CASSPTGDPEAFF. CDR3 DNA: TGTGCCAGCAGCCCGACAGGGGACCCTGAAGCTTTCTTT. The chain combines TRBV5-5 with TRBJ1-1, with TRBD1 identical over 8 bases. V trimming: 4 bases; J trimming: 6 bases; junction bases outside the gene matches: 5. The CDR3 loop spans 13 amino acids. In germline, CDR1 is SGHKS, CDR2 YYEKEE (reference sequence).

The chain has TRBV18 and TRBJ2-1; D is perhaps TRBD2 (5 bases). The CDR3 has 17 residues. With 0 bases removed from V and 4 bases from J, the gap between germline ends came to 16 bases. Germline CDR1 reads KGHSH; CDR2 reads LQKENI. CDR3 DNA: TGTGCCAGCTCACCACCGGGTTGGCGTCGGGGTTACAATGAGCAGTTCTTC. Protein product: CASSPPGWRRGYNEQFF.